This section outlines one T cell receptor beta chain sequence together with its context. Its target is not known. Other nucleotide sequences in the sample specify the same CDR3. These data come from a study of cytomegalovirus exposure and HLA in healthy donors. Findings and caveats of the study: Cytomegalovirus association was assigned to approximately 160 TCR beta chains. Rare sequences made up most TCRs, while some public TCRs were found in many donors.

Sequencing used immunoSEQ multiplex PCR; TCRdb keeps in-frame clones, though not all of them. The table records tens of thousands of clones, 80% to 95% of them present only once. Trimming cost V 0 bases and J 4 bases, with 7 bases left between them. CDR3 length: 13 amino acids. From germline, CDR1 is SGDLS and CDR2 YYNGEE. Sequenced input: PBMCs. This chain joins TRBV9 and TRBJ1-1; D is uncertain. The source of this sequence is a woman aged 30 to 39 in good health and CMV-seronegative. The DNA for the CDR3 is TGTGCCAGCAGCGTAGTCGGGAGCACTGAAGCTTTCTTT. Residues: CASSVVGSTEAFF.